This T cell receptor (beta chain) was observed in a study of blood T cells in healthy people across ages. In the case of this clonotype: The germline gene is not matched at one end of the junction; a read error may be the cause.

The CDR3 has 12 amino acids. Germline-derived CDR1 and CDR2 are SQVTM and ANQGSEA. Primers used in a second PCR of about 6 to 12 cycles were a sample-barcoded 5' primer and a J-beta primer mix. In TCRdb, the 5' RACE reads were re-called with MiXCR into one record per CDR3 protein. Seen here are around 1,500,000 distinct CDR3 sequences, about 43% observed once, and the top ten hold approximately 7.9%. The sequenced sample consisted of blood. The chain employs TRBV29-1 and TRBJ2-7, with D unresolved. This TCR came from a woman younger than 30 in good health. The CDR3 nucleotides read TGCAGCGTTGCGGCCGCCTCTTTCGAGGAGTACTTC. Encoded protein: CSVAAASFEEYF.